These T cell receptor beta chains were read from a single sample in a study of T cell repertoires in cytomegalovirus infection. TCRdb redid the calling of the reads with MiXCR, one entry per CDR3 protein. The sample yields about 470,000 distinct CDR3 sequences, about 42% seen once. These receptors have no identified antigens. The sample in question was cultured PBMCs, obtained from culture after CMV antigen stimulation. These receptor sequences come from a human donor in good health (CMV status not recorded). Some clones in this sample may be carry-over from other donors' samples. CDR3s include the opening cysteine and the closing phenylalanine or tryptophan. The D gene is left open where the match is weak. Only some rows state a clone size, as once, few, many or a class for expanded clones.

v_call	clone_size	j_call	d_call	cdr3_nt	cdr3_aa
TRBV27	NA	TRBJ2-2	TRBD2	TGTGCCAGCAGTTTATTCCCTCGAGGACTAGCGGGGGGGCGGACCGGGGAGCTGTTTTTT	CASSLFPRGLAGGRTGELFF
TRBV5-1	NA	TRBJ2-7	NA	TGCGCCAGCAGCTTGGGGCATACGAACTACGAGCAGTACTTC	CASSLGHTNYEQYF
TRBV12-5	NA	TRBJ2-1	NA	TGTGCTAGTGGTTTGGGCCCCAACAGCAATGAGCAGTTCTTC	CASGLGPNSNEQFF
TRBV6-8	NA	TRBJ2-2	NA	TGTGCCAGTACCCCTCTAGCTGCTACCGGGGAGCTGTTTTTT	CASTPLAATGELFF
TRBV20-1	few	TRBJ2-2	TRBD2	TGCAGTGCTAGGCGCGGGGGGATAGTGGGGGAGCTGTTTTTT	CSARRGGIVGELFF
TRBV28	NA	TRBJ1-1	NA	TGTGCCAGCACCTCTCAGGGGAGGGTATGGCAGACGGCAGACACTGAAGCTTTCTTT	CASTSQGRVWQTADTEAFF
TRBV19	NA	TRBJ2-5	NA	TGTGCCAGTAGTAGCAGCCCCTTTGGGACCCAGTACTTC	CASSSSPFGTQYF
TRBV27	NA	TRBJ2-3	TRBD2	TGTGCCAGCAGTGGACTAGCGCGAGGGGGCACAGATACGCAGTATTTT	CASSGLARGGTDTQYF
TRBV19	few	TRBJ2-1	TRBD2	TGTGCCAGTAGTATGGTTAGCGGGAGCGACATCTACAATGAGCAGTTCTTC	CASSMVSGSDIYNEQFF
TRBV12-3/TRBV12-4	NA	TRBJ2-1	TRBD2	TGTGCCAGCCGAAGCGAGCGGGAGGTCGGGAGGGGTGAGCAGTTCTTC	CASRSEREVGRGEQFF
TRBV15	NA	TRBJ1-5	NA	TGTGCCACCAGCAGGGATGGACAGTTAGATCAGCCCCAGCATTTT	CATSRDGQLDQPQHF
TRBV5-1	NA	TRBJ2-1	NA	TGCGCCAGCAGCTCGTCTGGGGCCGGGGCCAATGAGCAGTTCTTC	CASSSSGAGANEQFF
TRBV7-9	NA	TRBJ1-1	TRBD1	TGTGCCAGCAGCCTACGACAGGGGACTGACACTGAAGCTTTCTTT	CASSLRQGTDTEAFF
TRBV4-3	few	TRBJ2-7	NA	TGCGCCAGCAGCCGGTCGTCGGCGAGCGCCTACGAGCAGTACTTC	CASSRSSASAYEQYF
TRBV4-1	NA	TRBJ1-4	NA	TGCGCCAGCAGCCAAGTTATCCGGACAGATGAAAAACTGTTTTTT	CASSQVIRTDEKLFF
TRBV4-3	few	TRBJ2-7	TRBD2	TGCGCCAGCAGCCAAGATTTGCTAGCGGGAGAGCAGTACTTC	CASSQDLLAGEQYF
TRBV6-5	NA	TRBJ2-5	NA	TGTGCCAGCAGTTATGATTCGGGTCCCCGCGAGACCCAGTACTTC	CASSYDSGPRETQYF
TRBV10-3	NA	TRBJ2-2	TRBD1	TGTGCCATCAGTGAGAAGGGCAGACAGGGGGTTACCGGGGAGCTGTTTTTT	CAISEKGRQGVTGELFF
TRBV7-8	NA	TRBJ2-1	NA	TGTGCCAGCAGCTTAAGGGTCATAGGAGAAAACAATGAGCAGTTCTTC	CASSLRVIGENNEQFF
TRBV27	few	TRBJ2-2	NA	TGTGCCAGCAGTTTAAAAGGGCTCTTGCGATACACCGGGGAGCTGTTTTTT	CASSLKGLLRYTGELFF
TRBV7-2	many	TRBJ1-1	NA	TGTGCCAGCAGCTTAGCGCTCACAGGTACTGAAGCTTTCTTT	CASSLALTGTEAFF
TRBV20-1	NA	TRBJ1-2	TRBD1	TGCAGTGCTAGGGGGGTAGGGGGCGATCGGGGCTACACCTTC	CSARGVGGDRGYTF
TRBV14	NA	TRBJ2-2	NA	TGTGCCAGCAGCCTTGGCGGGATTCGTGGGACCGGGGAGCTGTTTTTT	CASSLGGIRGTGELFF
TRBV6-6	NA	TRBJ2-7	NA	TGTGCCAGCAGTCTCGGCCCTTCGGTCTACGAGCAGTACTTC	CASSLGPSVYEQYF
TRBV11-2	NA	TRBJ2-3	TRBD2	TGTGCCAGCAGCCCACGGACTAGCGAAAATACGCAGTATTTT	CASSPRTSENTQYF
TRBV7-9	few	TRBJ2-7	NA	TGTGCCAGCAGCTCTAGCGTCACCTCCTACGAGCAGTACTTC	CASSSSVTSYEQYF
TRBV5-6	few	TRBJ2-7	NA	TGTGCCAGCAGCCCAGGGCGGCCCTACGAGCAGTACTTC	CASSPGRPYEQYF
TRBV5-1	once	TRBJ1-2	NA	TGCGCCAGCAGCCAGGACAGCTTTAACTATGGCTACACCTTC	CASSQDSFNYGYTF
TRBV6-8	NA	TRBJ1-6	NA	TGTGCCAGCAGCTCCCCGAGCTCCTATAATTCACCCCTCCACTTT	CASSSPSSYNSPLHF
TRBV3-1	NA	TRBJ2-5	NA	TGTGCCAGCAGCAACGGACGCACCGGCCAGTACTTC	CASSNGRTGQYF
TRBV19	NA	TRBJ2-7	TRBD1	TGTGCCAGTAGTCCCCGAGGGGGCGACGAGCAGTACTTC	CASSPRGGDEQYF
TRBV29-1	NA	TRBJ2-1	NA	TGCAGCGCCGAAGACAACCACAATGAGCAGTTCTTC	CSAEDNHNEQFF
TRBV7-2	many	TRBJ2-7	TRBD2	TGTGCCAGCAGCTCTTCGGGACTAGCGGGAGTCTACGAGCAGTACTTC	CASSSSGLAGVYEQYF
TRBV6-5	few	TRBJ2-7	NA	TGTGCCAGCAGTTACTGGGGTCACGAGCAGTACTTC	CASSYWGHEQYF
TRBV27	NA	TRBJ1-2	NA	TGTGCCAGCAGCGGACGGCCGTTCTATGGCTACACCTTC	CASSGRPFYGYTF
TRBV7-2	many	TRBJ2-3	NA	TGTGCCAGCAGCTTTTATTCCGATACGCAGTATTTT	CASSFYSDTQYF
TRBV2	NA	TRBJ1-2	NA	TGTGCCAGCAGTGCCAGGGACTATGGCTACACCTTC	CASSARDYGYTF
TRBV7-9	NA	TRBJ2-3	NA	TGTGCCAGCAGCCCGGGCAGGACTAGCACAGATACGCAGTATTTT	CASSPGRTSTDTQYF
TRBV6-8	few	TRBJ1-3	NA	TGTGCCAGCAGTTCACGCGGGGGACGGGCGAGCTCTGGAAACACCATATATTTT	CASSSRGGRASSGNTIYF